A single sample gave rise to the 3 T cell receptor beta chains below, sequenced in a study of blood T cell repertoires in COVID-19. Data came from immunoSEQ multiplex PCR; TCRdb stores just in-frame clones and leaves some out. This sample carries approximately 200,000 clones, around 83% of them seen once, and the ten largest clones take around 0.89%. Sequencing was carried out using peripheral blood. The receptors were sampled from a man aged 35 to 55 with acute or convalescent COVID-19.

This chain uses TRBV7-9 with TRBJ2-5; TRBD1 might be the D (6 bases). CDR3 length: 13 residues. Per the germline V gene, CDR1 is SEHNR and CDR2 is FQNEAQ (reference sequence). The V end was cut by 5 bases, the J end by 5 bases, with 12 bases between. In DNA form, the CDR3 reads TGTGCCAGCAGCGCTACAGGGATCGAGACCCAGTACTTC. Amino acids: CASSATGIETQYF.

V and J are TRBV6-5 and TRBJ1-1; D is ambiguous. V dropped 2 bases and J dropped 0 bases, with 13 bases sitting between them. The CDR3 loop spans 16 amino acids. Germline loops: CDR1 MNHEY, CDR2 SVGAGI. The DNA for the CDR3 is TGTGCCAGCAGTTACAGCAGGAGGGTCATGAACACTGAAGCTTTCTTT. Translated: CASSYSRRVMNTEAFF.

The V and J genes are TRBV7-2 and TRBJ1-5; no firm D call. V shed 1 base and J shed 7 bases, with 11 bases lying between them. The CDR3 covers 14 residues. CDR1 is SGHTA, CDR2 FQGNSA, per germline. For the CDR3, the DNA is TGTGCCAGCAGCTTAGGAGGCGGATCACAGCCCCAGCATTTT. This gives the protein CASSLGGGSQPQHF.